This T cell receptor beta chain was identified in a study of cytomegalovirus exposure and HLA in healthy donors (dated by TCRdb to about 2017). Some background on the complete study: According to an earlier analysis of around 600 of the donors, about 190 million T cells yielded some 120 million unique TCR beta sequences and about 300 Gb of sequence data. An early release covering about 600 HLA-typed donors comprised approximately 290 gigabases of sequencing data and around 85 million unique TCR sequences. Of the roughly 400 genotyped donors, approximately 83% fell in the genetic ancestry cluster associated with self-reported Caucasian donors. The study was designed to test whether signatures of past pathogen exposure could be identified by cataloging public T cell receptors. The T cell repertoires of 550 to 850 subjects were profiled by immunosequencing and related to cytomegalovirus serostatus. Along with the 666-subject first cohort, a separate validation cohort of more than 90 different subjects was used. To predict cytomegalovirus infection status, the study brought together high-throughput TCR immunosequencing, statistical association of individual TCRs with disease status, and machine learning. In a later analysis, previously published TCR beta repertoires from 666 donors were re-analyzed and high-resolution HLA genotyping was added so that TCR occurrence patterns could be studied. The later analysis used no new phenotypic data to find candidate immune exposures, relying instead on TCR beta sequences and their occurrence across donors. In an earlier analysis of 500 to 650 of the donors, high-throughput TCR beta sequencing was used to judge whether each TCR beta V gene segment behaved as functional or pseudogenic. Donor age, sex, ethnicity and CMV serostatus were compiled together with the repertoire data. Genome-wide SNP genotypes for about 65% of the 666 donors were used in a later genetic analysis, which treated that subset as a discovery cohort. Every discovery cohort repertoire had been produced on one sequencing platform. Both class I and class II loci were covered by HLA typing, at four-digit resolution. Typing coverage varied by locus: roughly 620-640 donors for A, B, C, DRB1 and DQB1; roughly 500 for DQA1; more than 600 for DPA1; around 490 for DPB1. Because of strong linkage in the cohort, a handful of DR-DQ haplotypes were treated as single units for association and clustering. Among a few hundred genotyped donors of the cohort, an average of around 240,000 unique TCR beta nucleotide sequences were sequenced per donor, about a sixth of them non-productive.

The method behind the library was the immunoSEQ multiplex PCR assay. A mixture of 60 forward primers for TCR Vbeta segments and 13 reverse primers for TCR Jbeta segments was used in the multiplex PCR. Amplification of the CDR3 region of rearranged TCR beta genes was performed with a multiplex PCR assay on genomic DNA. The amplified TCR beta libraries were sequenced on the Illumina HiSeq System as 87-base-pair reads. On the authors' methods: A later analysis tallied around 82 million unique TCR beta chains across the 640 or so repertoires, and about 12 million of those chains were shared by two or more donors. Raw reads were error-corrected and collapsed into unique sequences with a nearest-neighbor algorithm that merged closely related sequences to remove PCR and sequencing errors. To assign V, D and J gene segments, CDR3 sequences were aligned to IMGT reference sequences. For a sequence to be retained, at least a six-nucleotide match to both a V gene segment and a J gene segment was required. A rearrangement counted as productive if the CDR3 had no stop codons and remained in frame with V and J, and every other rearrangement counted as non-productive. CDR3 was defined according to IMGT convention as the region running from the second conserved V-encoded cysteine to the conserved J-encoded phenylalanine. In an earlier analysis of around 570 of the donors, sequences lacking an unambiguous match to a single V gene segment were excluded. An earlier analysis of approximately 590 of the donors called V segments functional above 56.7% productive rearrangements and segregating when the between-donor standard deviation exceeded 5%. A statistical classification framework was built for diagnosing cytomegalovirus status from the catalog of TCR beta chain sequences. In a later analysis, TCR nucleotide sequences were compared against IMGT/GENE-DB human TR gene sequences so that V and J genes could be assigned. The TCRdist pipeline was used in a later analysis to assign CDR3 sequences and most-parsimonious VDJ recombination scenarios. In a later analysis, each TCR beta chain was defined by its CDR3 amino acid sequence together with its V-gene family, and reads lacking a unique V-gene family were excluded. In a later analysis, 450 to 600 highly shared, low-generation-probability nucleotide sequences were removed to address suspected cross-contamination and a sequencing artifact. A later analysis calculated a clonal expansion index for each public chain from normalized within-repertoire ranks of inferred template counts. In a later analysis, generation probabilities were computed with a VDJ recombination model fitted to out-of-frame rearrangements, and the resulting probabilities were checked against IGoR. Hypergeometric tests were used in a later analysis to score TCR-TCR, TCR-HLA and TCR-CMV co-occurrence, with a repertoire-size bias correction applied to the TCR pairs. A later analysis estimated false discovery rates by permuting HLA or CMV assignments 20 times. In a later analysis, co-occurring TCRs were grouped with DBSCAN, and TCRdist sequence similarity was added when clustering was performed within HLA-allele-positive subsets. For co-occurrence clustering, repertoires with fewer than 30,000 or more than 120,000 public chains were excluded, along with a handful of repertoires with anomalous nucleotide sharing. The clones in this table, taken by TCRdb from immuneACCESS, are in-frame only. Not every clone is retained; where verified, under half of the shortfall comes from an unresolved V gene, and the cause of the rest is unknown. V and J calls and clone size are given by that table; D and trimming were obtained from the DNA. Recorded for this sample are about 89,000 clones; approximately 65% of them occurred a single time. In total, the top ten clones hold around 2.3% of the sample.

This clone appeared a few times. There is no known antigen for this receptor. No base-level quality is on record; no much larger clone is a single base apart. V loses 4 bases, J loses 4 bases, and the germline ends lie 17 bases apart. Per the germline V gene (reference sequence), MNHEY is the CDR1 and SMNVEV is the CDR2. From the cysteine through the phenylalanine, the CDR3 covers 16 amino acids. Only CDR3 DNA is held: 48 bases, read in frame from base 1. The cohort was made up of hundreds of healthy bone marrow donors. At the time of sampling, every cohort member was nominally healthy, though immune exposures that went unrecorded were likely present. The donor was CMV seronegative and belonged to the group of around 400 seronegative cohort members. A peripheral blood sample was collected from each donor, and TCR beta sequencing was performed on peripheral blood mononuclear cells. Genomic DNA was extracted from the blood cell samples with the Qiagen DNeasy Blood Extraction Kit.

The paper's findings and limits, for the study overall: At a false discovery rate of 0.05, a later analysis linked under 20,000 TCR beta sequences to specific HLA alleles. The classifier was reported to diagnose cytomegalovirus status with high specificity and sensitivity in both the original cohort and the validation cohort. A group of highly shared sequence variants was considered likely to be a technical artifact of the sequencing pipeline. Because HLA typing was missing for some donors at each locus, association tests included only the typed subset. A later analysis found that most CMV-associated TCR beta chains appeared HLA-restricted, with HLA associations seemingly driven largely by CMV exposure. Compared with the 666-donor mean, donors in an Asian-associated ancestry cluster had fewer N-insertions in productive TCRs, according to a later genetic analysis. Some IMGT-functional V segments, including TRBV6-2 and TRBV6-3, could not be distinguished by the 87-base-pair reads and were therefore excluded. Roughly uniform sequencing depth across donors was assumed in presence/absence analyses, although this assumption may not hold. According to the authors, the approach could potentially be generalized to other disease states and immunological phenotypes. Linkage disequilibrium might explain the correlated functional status among segregating V segments, but an unknown experimental factor could not be excluded. A further reported finding was that TCR beta sequences accurately predicted the HLA-A and HLA-B alleles for most subjects in the first cohort. Most TCR sequences were seen in very few donors, while some public TCRs were found in many individuals. Fewer than 20 rarely observed V segments, including chromosome 9 orphons, were excluded from the earlier analysis of just under 600 of the donors because counts were too low. In vitro tests confirmed that a few of the cytomegalovirus-associated TCR beta chains recognize cytomegalovirus antigens. In an earlier analysis of about 550 of the donors, most TCR beta V segments were observed in productive rearrangements about 87% or about 30% of the time, broadly matching IMGT annotations. In a later analysis, HLA-associated TCR beta chains were found to be more clonally expanded and to have lower generation probabilities than equally common non-associated chains. The cohort was sequenced for TCR beta chains only, and without alpha or paired-chain data the features that could be detected were limited. When HLA alleles, especially DR and DQ, strongly co-occurred, attributing TCR associations to individual alleles was difficult. A later analysis found that TCR association rates varied across HLA loci, with DRB1 alleles showing the most associated TCRs and HLA-C alleles the fewest. Immune exposure information for the cohort was limited to CMV serostatus. The study listed approximately 150 TCR beta chains as associated with cytomegalovirus. In a later genetic analysis, a missense DCLRE1C variant was associated with V-gene and J-gene trimming of TCR beta chains, and the association was replicated in an independent cohort. According to a later analysis, parvovirus B19, influenza, CMV and Epstein-Barr virus appeared linked to several top co-occurrence clusters.

The chain is assembled from TRBV27 and TRBJ1-5; TRBD1 could be the D gene, as 5 bases match. Sample: PBMCs. This receptor was taken from a man aged 25 to 45 in good health and CMV-seronegative. The nucleotides read TGTGCCAGCAGTTCTTTAGTCGGGGGTCCAAATCAGCCCCAGCATTTT. It encodes CASSSLVGGPNQPQHF.